A single sample is the source of the 15 T cell receptor beta chains below, sequenced in a study of T-cell reconstitution after alpha-beta-depleted transplantation in children. Unique molecular identifiers were built into the TCRbeta library. TCRdb reprocessed the PCR reads with MiXCR, giving one entry per CDR3 protein. This sample carries 250,000 to 300,000 distinct CDR3 sequences, 9.5% to 10% of them seen once, and the ten largest clones take about a tenth. The sample here was PBMCs from the stem cell graft donor, taken from the stem cell graft. These receptor sequences come from a human donor who donated a stem cell graft to a child with SCID.

V gene TRBV19 combines with J gene TRBJ1-1, with TRBD1 matching over 7 bases. Losses at the gene ends were 7 bases for V and 5 bases for J; bases not matched to a gene: 7. Germline V gives CDR1 LNHDA, CDR2 SQIVND (reference sequence). The CDR3 length is 13 residues. Here the CDR3 DNA reads TGTGCCAGTACCATGTCAGGGGGGACTGAAGCTTTCTTT. Translating gives CASTMSGGTEAFF.

In its sample, this clonotype was seen many times. This sequence joins TRBV5-1 and TRBJ1-1; D gene ambiguous. Germline V lookup: CDR1 SGHRS, CDR2 YFSETQ. There are 14 residues in the CDR3. Trimming pared 3 bases from V and 0 bases from J, leaving 9 bases between. This CDR3 is CASSYWDLNTEAFF. The CDR3 DNA sequence: TGCGCCAGCAGCTATTGGGATTTGAACACTGAAGCTTTCTTT.

The V call is TRBV6-1, the J call TRBJ2-1, with TRBD2 matching over 12 bases. In germline, CDR1 is MNHNS, CDR2 SASEGT. V trimming: 1 base; J trimming: 7 bases; junction bases outside the gene matches: 2. This CDR3 is built from 15 residues. CDR3 sequence: CASSEELAGGNEQFF. The CDR3 nucleotides read TGTGCCAGCAGTGAAGAACTAGCGGGGGGTAATGAGCAGTTCTTC.

The sample holds a few counts of this clonotype. The V and J genes are TRBV12-3 or TRBV12-4 and TRBJ2-4; 7 bases fit TRBD1. The V gene end was trimmed by 5 bases and the J gene end by 6 bases; junction bases not matched to a gene: 10. The CDR3 has 15 amino acids. The CDR3 is CASSPDRASRNIQYF. In DNA form, the CDR3 reads TGTGCCAGCAGTCCCGACAGGGCTTCGAGAAACATTCAGTACTTC.

The V and J genes are TRBV5-1 and TRBJ2-1; TRBD1 matches 8 bases. The ends lost 4 bases at V and 7 bases at J; junction bases unmatched: 7. CDR3 length: 14 amino acids. The germline gives CDR1 SGHRS, CDR2 YFSETQ. DNA of the CDR3: TGCGCCAGCAGCATGGACAGGGTCGGGAATGAGCAGTTCTTC. It encodes CASSMDRVGNEQFF.

The rearrangement uses TRBV5-1 and TRBJ2-3; 8 bases map to TRBD2. J lost 9 bases, V lost 4 bases, and 19 bases had no gene match. The germline V gene has CDR1 SGHRS and CDR2 YFSETQ. The CDR3 loop spans 17 amino acids. The CDR3 here is CASSERLSGERAYTQYF. Here the CDR3 DNA reads TGCGCCAGCAGCGAACGACTTAGCGGGGAGAGAGCATACACGCAGTATTTT.

The chain recombines TRBV6-1 with TRBJ2-2, with D perhaps TRBD2 (5 bases). Trimming took off 6 bases at V and 7 bases at J, with 12 bases between the two ends. Germline assignment: CDR1 MNHNS and CDR2 SASEGT. This CDR3 is 13 amino acids long. For the CDR3, the DNA is TGTGCCAGCAGGATTCAGGCGGGCGGGGAGCTGTTTTTT. This encodes CASRIQAGGELFF.

This clonotype appeared many times. CDR3 amino acids: CASTPRTGGLTEAFF. The CDR3 DNA is TGCGCCAGCACCCCAAGGACAGGGGGCTTGACTGAAGCTTTCTTT. The chain couples TRBV10-2 to TRBJ1-1; 11 bases map to TRBD1. Trimming removed 7 bases from V and 5 bases from J; junction bases left unmatched: 9. This CDR3 has 15 residues. Germline V gives CDR1 WSHSY, CDR2 SAAADI.

The sample holds a few counts of this clonotype. An end of the junction differs from the germline gene, which may be a read error. This chain joins TRBV5-1 and TRBJ1-2; tentative D call: TRBD1 (5 bases). The CDR3 totals 17 residues. Per germline, CDR1 SGHRS and CDR2 YFSETQ. CDR3 coding DNA: TGCGCCAGCAGTTTGGGGGAGGCAGCGTTAGCTAACTATGGCTACACCTTC. This sequence encodes CASSLGEAALANYGYTF.

There are a few counts of this clonotype. The rearrangement uses TRBV6-5 and TRBJ1-2; TRBD1 might be the D (5 bases). This CDR3 region has 15 residues. The germline V gene encodes CDR1 MNHEY and CDR2 SVGAGI. V lost 3 bases and J lost 4, with 15 bases in between. CDR3 sequence reads: CASSYGGRVGYGYTF. CDR3 nucleotides: TGTGCCAGCAGTTATGGTGGCAGGGTGGGCTATGGCTACACCTTC.

The chain recombines TRBV6-5 with TRBJ1-4, with D unresolved. This CDR3 spans 16 amino acids. Trimming removed 6 bases from V and 2 bases from J, with 16 bases in between. Germline CDR1 MNHEY, CDR2 SVGAGI. CDR3 DNA sequence: TGTGCCAGCAGGTTTCGAGGAGGAGGCACTAATGAAAAACTGTTTTTT. This encodes CASRFRGGGTNEKLFF.

In this sample, this clonotype turned up a few times. The chain combines TRBV20-1 with TRBJ1-1; D not certain. This CDR3 has 13 residues. Trimming took off 6 bases at V and 1 base at J, with 12 bases between the two ends. The germline V gene encodes CDR1 DFQATT and CDR2 SNEGSKA (reference sequence). The CDR3 region has the DNA TGCAGTGCAACCAACGGAGAGAACACTGAAGCTTTCTTT. It is translated as CSATNGENTEAFF.

Worth noting for this clonotype: A much larger clone differs by one base, so this may be a read error. The rearrangement joins TRBV10-3 to TRBJ2-3; D is tentatively TRBD1 or TRBD2 (6 bases each). Germline-derived CDR1 and CDR2 are ENHRY and SYGVKD. CDR3 length: 17 residues. In DNA, the CDR3 is TGTGCCATCAATGAGGCCGCAGGGGCGGGGACCACAGATACGCAGTATTTT. It codes for CAINEAAGAGTTDTQYF.

V usage is TRBV5-1 and J usage is TRBJ2-7, with 9 bases lining up with TRBD2. The CDR3 is 18 amino acids. Germline CDR1 is SGHRS and CDR2 is YFSETQ. V lost 4 bases and J lost 0; bases outside the gene matches: 14. The CDR3 region has the DNA TGCGCCAGCAGCCTACAACCGGCTAGCGGGGTGTCCTCCTACGAGCAGTACTTC. As protein: CASSLQPASGVSSYEQYF.

The rearrangement joins TRBV12-3 or TRBV12-4 to TRBJ2-2, with TRBD1 identical over 9 bases. This CDR3 is 15 amino acids long. Unmatched junction bases numbered 8, after V lost 6 bases and J lost 6 bases. The CDR3 region is CASSTTGGRPGELFF. The CDR3 DNA reads as TGTGCCAGCAGCACCACAGGGGGCCGTCCCGGGGAGCTGTTTTTT.